This T cell receptor (beta chain) comes out of a study of blood T cell repertoires in COVID-19. Study context: Nucleic acid was either cDNA or gDNA, and it came from T cells, B-cell-depleted T cells, or PBMCs.

As processed by the authors: Reference gene primer amplification gave estimated nucleated cell counts. Assay used: immunoSEQ multiplex PCR; TCRdb lists only in-frame clones, some missing. V, J and clone size derive from that table, while D and trimming were established from the DNA sequence. The sample shows roughly 100,000 clones, about 91% of them seen only once. Per germline, CDR1 LGHNA and CDR2 YSLEER. The CDR3 runs 14 residues. The V end was cut by 4 bases, the J end by 5 bases, with 14 bases between. The source of this sequence is a human donor in a cohort sampled during active COVID-19. This chain links TRBV4-3 with TRBJ1-2, with unresolved D. Sequencing used peripheral blood. CDR3 sequence reads: CASSPEGNGYGYTF. The CDR3 DNA follows: TGCGCCAGCAGCCCTGAGGGAAATGGGTATGGCTACACCTTC.